The clone carrying this T cell receptor (beta chain) was picked up a small number of times. What it binds is unknown. Source material for PBMCs was roughly 10 ml fresh peripheral blood. This CDR3 comprises 12 residues. CDR1 is MDHEN, CDR2 SYDVKM, per germline. Unmatched junction bases numbered 4, after V lost 8 bases and J lost 5 bases. The data were obtained in a study of T cells in Graves' hyperthyroidism and ophthalmopathy. Study-wide results and limits: Blood held most thyroid clonotypes expanded above 0.001 frequency.

Using RNA transcripts as the source, TCR beta CDR3 regions were amplified. The HTBI set primed first-round TCR CDR3 RT-PCR. Each CDR3 protein gets one entry after TCRdb re-called the multiplex PCR reads with MiXCR. The sample consists of approximately 600,000 distinct CDR3 sequences, about 20% of them appearing once. Source material: blood. The receptor's source is a man aged 30 to 39 with Graves' ophthalmopathy. The chain employs TRBV28 and TRBJ1-2, with TRBD1 identical over 8 bases. The CDR3, as DNA: TGTGCCAGCGCTCAGGGGGCTTATGGCTACACCTTC. Translating gives CASAQGAYGYTF.